These 27 T cell receptor beta chains were all obtained from the same sample, sequenced in a study of blood T cells in healthy people across ages. Next came a second PCR, run for about 7 to 12 cycles, which used a sample-barcoded 5' primer along with a J-beta primer mix. TCRdb used MiXCR to reprocess the 5' RACE reads, holding one entry per CDR3 protein. There are approximately 850,000 distinct CDR3 sequences in the sample; roughly 60% occur only once, and roughly 22% lies in the top ten. The sequenced sample was blood. The receptors stem from a man aged 30 to 39 in good health.

J is TRBJ2-7 and V is TRBV5-6, with D tentatively TRBD2 (6 bases). The V gene lost 5 bases and the J gene lost 0 bases, with 15 bases spanning the gap. This CDR3 is built from 15 residues. Germline lookup yields CDR1 SGHDT and CDR2 YYEEEE. Here the CDR3 reads CASSSQTRSSYEQYF. The CDR3 DNA follows: TGTGCCAGCAGTTCTCAGACTAGGTCCTCCTACGAGCAGTACTTC.

This clonotype has more than one count but fewer than ten. The chain uses TRBV10-3 and TRBJ2-7; 11 bases are a match to TRBD1. CDR1 and CDR2 from the germline V gene are ENHRY and SYGVKD. The CDR3 is 17 residues long. The V segment lost 2 bases and the J segment 3 bases; nucleotides outside the gene matches: 9. The CDR3 spells CAISENGPGTGGYEQYF. CDR3 sequence (DNA): TGTGCCATCAGTGAGAACGGGCCCGGGACAGGGGGCTACGAGCAGTACTTC.

This chain joins TRBV7-3 and TRBJ2-5; TRBD2 aligns across 11 bases. Trimming at V came to 5 bases and at J to 11 bases, leaving 16 bases not matched to a gene. CDR1 SGHTA and CDR2 FQGTGA come from the germline V gene. The CDR3 consists of 16 residues. This CDR3 reads CASSRRSGGAGNEQYF. As DNA, the CDR3 is TGTGCCAGCAGCCGACGTAGCGGGGGGGCCGGGAATGAGCAGTACTTC.

This chain connects TRBV4-3 to TRBJ2-7, with 7 positions matching TRBD2. The V and J ends lost 1 base and 1 base, in that order; junction bases with no gene match: 7. CDR1 is LGHNA and CDR2 is YSLEER in the germline V gene. The CDR3 is 16 amino acids. The CDR3: CASSQAAGDSSYEQYF. CDR3 nucleotide sequence: TGCGCCAGCAGCCAAGCGGCGGGAGACAGTTCCTACGAGCAGTACTTC.

The chain has TRBV7-6 and TRBJ2-3, with D possibly matching TRBD1 (8 bases). Trimming shortened V by 4 bases and J by 5 bases, and 22 bases separated the two germline ends. The CDR3 spans 17 residues. Germline V gives CDR1 SGHVS, CDR2 FNYEAQ. CDR3 loop: CASSSPNRGGEVDTQYF. For the CDR3, the DNA is TGTGCCAGCAGCTCTCCCAACAGGGGGGGAGAGGTAGATACGCAGTATTTT.

This chain links TRBV12-3 or TRBV12-4 with TRBJ1-1; D is possibly TRBD1 (5 bases). Trimming pared 7 bases from V and 11 bases from J, leaving 20 bases between. The CDR3 is 13 residues long. CDR3 coding DNA: TGTGCCAGCACCTTTGCTGGGACGGGACCTGCTTTCTTT. It is translated as CASTFAGTGPAFF.

V is TRBV20-1 and J is TRBJ2-1; D perhaps matches TRBD2 (5 bases). The CDR3 contains 14 residues. Trimming took off 0 bases at V and 7 bases at J, with 13 bases between the two ends. CDR1 is DFQATT, CDR2 SNEGSKA, per germline (reference sequence). The DNA for the CDR3 is TGCAGTGCTAGAGATGGTCGGGGTGGGAATGAGCAGTTCTTC. As protein: CSARDGRGGNEQFF.

The rearrangement uses TRBV7-3 and TRBJ2-7; TRBD2 agrees at 8 bases. Trimming at V came to 2 bases and at J to 9 bases, leaving 9 bases not matched to a gene. Germline lookup yields CDR1 SGHTA and CDR2 FQGTGA. This CDR3 has 14 residues. CDR3 bases: TGTGCCAGCAGCTTAGAATGGCTAGCGGGCGGGCAGTACTTC. This codes for CASSLEWLAGGQYF. Full variable domain (remainder filled in from reference TRBV7-3 and TRBJ2-7): GAGVSQTPSNKVTEKGKYVELRCDPISGHTALYWYRQSLGQGPEFLIYFQGTGAADDSGLPNDRFFAVRPEGSVSTLKIQRTERGDSAVYLCASSLEWLAGGQYFGPGTRLTVT.

CDR3 nucleotide sequence: TGCGCCAGCAGCCAAGACCGGGGGACAAACTACGAGCAGTACTTC. It translates to CASSQDRGTNYEQYF. The J gene is TRBJ2-7, the V gene TRBV4-3; possibly TRBD1 or TRBD2 for D (6 bases each). Germline values: CDR1 LGHNA, CDR2 YSLEER. The V and J ends lost 0 bases and 3 bases respectively, with 12 bases between them. The CDR3 spans 15 residues.

The chain combines TRBV7-2 with TRBJ2-7; 8 bases line up with TRBD2. With V trimmed by 2 bases and J by 5 bases, 5 bases remained unmatched. This CDR3 contains 14 residues. Germline CDR1 reads SGHTA; CDR2 reads FQGNSA. The CDR3 reads CASSLSGSPNEQYF. In nucleotides, the CDR3 is TGTGCCAGCAGCTTAAGCGGGAGTCCCAACGAGCAGTACTTC.

The chain employs TRBV6-1 and TRBJ2-3; D unclear. Germline V gene data show CDR1 as MNHNS and CDR2 as SASEGT. Trimming cost V 7 bases and J 0 bases, with 14 bases left between them. The CDR3 sequence is 15 residues long. As DNA, the CDR3 is TGTGCCAGCATGGAAGCGCCCACAAGCACAGATACGCAGTATTTT. The encoded protein is CASMEAPTSTDTQYF.

The chain combines TRBV6-2 or TRBV6-3 with TRBJ2-1; 8 nucleotides line up with TRBD2. This CDR3 has 18 amino acids. J gave up 0 bases and V 6 bases, and 13 bases lay outside the gene matches. Germline loops: CDR1 MNHEY, CDR2 SVGEGT. In nucleotides, the CDR3 is TGTGCCAGCAGCTTAGTGGCTAGCGGGCCATGCTCCTACAATGAGCAGTTCTTC. This translates into CASSLVASGPCSYNEQFF.

V is TRBV20-1 and J is TRBJ2-1; no firm D call. The germline V gene has CDR1 DFQATT and CDR2 SNEGSKA (reference sequence). The CDR3 has 14 amino acids. V was shortened by 5 bases and J by 5 bases, with 16 bases between the two germline ends. The CDR3 DNA is TGCAGTGCTCACACCAGTTTTGCAAACAATGAGCAGTTCTTC. The encoded protein is CSAHTSFANNEQFF.

This clonotype was picked up a small number of times. The rearrangement links TRBV4-2 to TRBJ1-2; possible D gene TRBD1, 5 bases. V lost 4 bases and J lost 0, with 18 bases in between. The germline CDR1 and CDR2 sequences are LGHNA and YNFKEQ. The CDR3 length is 17 residues. The CDR3 nucleotides are TGTGCCAGCAGCCTTTCCAGGGACTTCCTCTCTAACTATGGCTACACCTTC. Encoded protein: CASSLSRDFLSNYGYTF.

The rearrangement links TRBV7-3 to TRBJ2-5, with D uncertain. Between the trimmed V and J ends, which lost 3 bases and 5 bases, there was a span of 16 bases. CDR3 length: 15 residues. Germline CDR1 reads SGHTA; CDR2 reads FQGTGA. CDR3 loop: CASSFGSFYGETQYF. The CDR3 nucleotides are TGTGCCAGCAGCTTTGGAAGCTTTTACGGGGAGACCCAGTACTTC.

This clonotype was counted many times. The chain has TRBV7-2 and TRBJ2-4, with a weak D call TRBD1 (5 bases). CDR1 and CDR2 (germline): SGHTA, FQGNSA. V was clipped by 1 base and J by 9 bases, with 10 bases between them. The CDR3 length is 13 residues. CDR3 in amino acids: CASSLEGVGIQYF. The CDR3 nucleotides read TGTGCCAGCAGCTTAGAAGGGGTGGGCATTCAGTACTTC.

This clonotype was observed a few times. A much bigger clone sits one base away, suggesting this may be a read error. The chain combines TRBV7-2 with TRBJ2-7; D is possibly TRBD2 (5 bases). The V end was cut by 0 bases, the J end by 0 bases, with 9 bases between. CDR3 length equals 15 residues. Germline values: CDR1 SGHTA, CDR2 FQGNSA. The CDR3: CASSLAAGSSYEQYF. Written as DNA, the CDR3 is TGTGCCAGCAGCTTAGCTGCTGGGAGCTCCTACGAGCAGTACTTC.

In this sample, this clonotype turned up a few times. The CDR3 protein is CASTPDRARYSNQPQHF. In DNA, the CDR3 is TGTGCCAGCACCCCGGACAGGGCGAGATATAGCAATCAGCCCCAGCATTTT. This chain uses TRBV6-6 with TRBJ1-5; 8 bases are shared with TRBD1. Germline V gene data show CDR1 as MNHNY and CDR2 as SVGAGI (reference sequence). CDR3 length: 17 residues. Trimming cost V 7 bases and J 0 bases; bases outside gene matches: 11.

The V gene is TRBV20-1, the J gene TRBJ2-1; TRBD2 matches 11 bases. The V segment lost 5 bases and the J segment 8 bases; nucleotides outside the gene matches: 5. From germline, CDR1 is DFQATT and CDR2 SNEGSKA (reference sequence). CDR3 length: 13 residues. DNA for the CDR3: TGCAGTGCTGATAGCGGGAGGGCCGATGAGCAGTTCTTC. Translated, it gives CSADSGRADEQFF.

This clonotype was counted a single time. V gene TRBV20-1 combines with J gene TRBJ2-2; D may be TRBD1 (5 bases). CDR1 is DFQATT, CDR2 SNEGSKA, per germline (reference sequence). V lost 5 bases and J 5 bases, leaving 12 bases between the germline ends. The CDR3 is 13 amino acids. DNA of the CDR3: TGCAGTGCTTACGCAGGGTTTACCGGGGAGCTGTTTTTT. Protein: CSAYAGFTGELFF.

The V and J genes are TRBV15 and TRBJ2-4; no definite D call. TRBJ2-7 matches the DNA end more closely, so the J call is doubtful. The CDR3 covers 15 residues. Germline V gene lookup returns CDR1 LNHNV and CDR2 YYDKDF (reference sequence). The CDR3 reads CATSRDRGVGYEQYF. The CDR3 coding sequence is TGTGCCACCAGCAGAGATCGCGGTGTTGGATACGAGCAGTACTTC.

V is TRBV4-1 and J is TRBJ1-5; 7 bases fit TRBD1. V trimming: 4 bases; J trimming: 4 bases; junction bases outside the gene matches: 10. This CDR3 has 16 amino acids. Looked up from germline, CDR1 is MGHRA and CDR2 is YSYEKL. For the CDR3, the DNA is TGCGCCAGCAGCCGAGAAATCCAGGGGGTAAATCAGCCCCAGCATTTT. Its protein is CASSREIQGVNQPQHF.

J is TRBJ2-7 and V is TRBV27, with TRBD1 identical over 8 bases. V was clipped by 9 bases and J by 2 bases; unmatched bases: 6. CDR3 length: 13 residues. Germline lookup yields CDR1 MNHEY and CDR2 SMNVEV (reference sequence). The CDR3: CASATGVAYEQYF. CDR3 coding DNA: TGTGCCAGTGCGACAGGGGTGGCCTACGAGCAGTACTTC.

The chain uses TRBV5-1 and TRBJ2-3; TRBD1 or TRBD2 may be the D gene (6 bases each). Between the trimmed V and J ends, which lost 0 bases and 4 bases, there was a span of 15 bases. Germline lookup yields CDR1 SGHRS and CDR2 YFSETQ. The CDR3 covers 16 residues. The CDR3 spells CASSLGGHPSADTQYF. In DNA, the CDR3 is TGCGCCAGCAGCTTGGGGGGGCACCCTAGCGCAGATACGCAGTATTTT.

This sequence joins TRBV7-9 and TRBJ2-1; 9 bases fit TRBD2. Germline V lookup: CDR1 SEHNR, CDR2 FQNEAQ (reference sequence). The CDR3 is 18 residues long. The ends lost 3 bases at V and 4 bases at J; junction bases unmatched: 13. In DNA, the CDR3 is TGTGCCAGCAGCTTTCAGACGGCGGGAGGGGGACCTTACAATGAGCAGTTCTTC. Translating it yields CASSFQTAGGGPYNEQFF.

V is TRBV6-5 and J is TRBJ1-1; D not resolved. The V end lost 4 bases, the J end lost 0 bases, and 6 bases lay between the germline ends. Germline V gene lookup returns CDR1 MNHEY and CDR2 SVGAGI. The CDR3 totals 13 residues. The CDR3 reads CASSFQMNTEAFF. The CDR3 coding sequence is TGTGCCAGCAGTTTCCAAATGAACACTGAAGCTTTCTTT.

This chain connects TRBV29-1 to TRBJ2-5, with D perhaps given as TRBD1 or TRBD2 (5 bases each). Germline CDR1 reads SQVTM; CDR2 reads ANQGSEA. Trimming pared 0 bases from V and 5 bases from J, leaving 10 bases between. CDR3 length: 13 amino acids. The CDR3 bases are TGCAGCGTTGAAGATCCAGGGAGCGAGACCCAGTACTTC. It translates to CSVEDPGSETQYF.